This T cell receptor beta chain comes out of a study of T cell responses to AZD1222 COVID-19 vaccine. Study-wide results and limits: Samples come after the peak T cell response, not at day 14. Increased Spike-specific TCR breadth and depth were observed after two AZD1222 doses. Unmutated variant regions are reportedly the target of nearly half of TCRs that are spike-specific. CD4 TCRs covered the whole spike, strongest at regions 160-218 and 743-854.

The repertoire was sequenced with immunoSEQ multiplex PCR; TCRdb's copy has only in-frame clones and lacks some. The sample lists 150,000 or so clones, 80% to 95% occurring once. CDR1 and CDR2 from the germline V gene are SGHRS and YFSETQ. The CDR3 has 16 residues. After removal of 1 base from V and 5 bases from J, the junction contained 7 bases not matched to a gene. In regard to this clone: Its cognate antigen is unknown.

The rearrangement joins TRBV5-1 to TRBJ2-2; 8 nucleotides agree with TRBD1. This sequence originates from an adult in good health. Sample: peripheral blood, taken on day 0 of AZD1222 vaccination. CDR3 amino acids: CASSLLQGAGTGELFF. CDR3 in DNA: TGCGCCAGCAGCTTGTTGCAGGGGGCGGGGACCGGGGAGCTGTTTTTT.